This TCR beta chain was identified during a study of Graves' ophthalmopathy and Graves' hyperthyroidism. Study summary: Being free of ophthalmopathy for 18 months of follow-up defined stable hyperthyroidism. Study-level results: Classification of ophthalmopathy versus stable hyperthyroidism by a 13-signature model yielded about 90% sensitivity and around 76% specificity.

In this sample, this clonotype turned up many times. Its matching antigen is unknown. Amplification targeted the TCR beta CDR3 regions, with RNA transcripts as the source material. HTBI primers were employed in first-round RT-PCR, then a second-round multiplex PCR followed. TCRdb independently ran MiXCR on the multiplex PCR reads; one entry per CDR3 protein. The profile covers approximately 1.2 million distinct CDR3 sequences, with 35% to 40% appearing a single time and around 10% taken by the ten largest. V was shortened by 3 bases and J by 8 bases, with 16 bases between the two germline ends. The germline V gene encodes CDR1 LNHDA and CDR2 SQIVND (reference sequence). The CDR3 length is 15 residues.

The specimen was peripheral blood or thyroid tissue (not recorded which). The chain uses TRBV19 and TRBJ1-4; maybe TRBD1 (5 bases). The sequence was obtained from an adult man with Graves' hyperthyroidism. The CDR3 protein is CASSIEWTSGEKLFF. The CDR3 coding sequence is TGTGCCAGTAGTATTGAGTGGACATCCGGGGAAAAACTGTTTTTT.